One and the same sample provided the 3 T cell receptor beta chains below, sequenced in a study of T cells after yellow fever vaccination (dated by TCRdb to the late 2010s). Libraries were prepared through 5' RACE. The data were produced on an Illumina NovaSeq 6000. TCRdb trimmed public reads at Q25 via fastp, called clones via MiXCR and kept in-frame beta chains. Rows are unified per CDR3 protein, each entry keeping the most common DNA and genes. The sample includes hundreds of thousands of distinct CDR3 sequences, with approximately 12% observed a single time. The ten largest clones represent about 3% of the sample. The treatment or condition label corresponds to: live attenuated yellow fever vaccine strain. Sequenced here: CD4+ T cells sorted from PBMCs, sampled 15 days after the yellow fever booster vaccination. The source is a young man who received the YFV17D yellow fever vaccine.

The gene calls are TRBV5-6 and TRBJ1-5; TRBD1 might be the D (6 bases). Between the trimmed V and J ends, which lost 3 bases and 2 bases, there was a span of 12 bases. Germline assignment: CDR1 SGHDT and CDR2 YYEEEE. The CDR3 consists of 15 residues. This CDR3 is CASSSQGSGNQPQHF. Here the CDR3 DNA reads TGTGCCAGCAGCTCACAGGGATCGGGCAATCAGCCCCAGCATTTT.

This rearrangement joins TRBV24-1 to TRBJ2-2; 12 bases match TRBD1. With V trimmed by 5 bases and J by 3 bases, 12 bases remained unmatched. The CDR3 is made up of 19 amino acids. The germline CDR1 and CDR2 sequences are KGHDR and SFDVKD. The CDR3 region has the DNA TGTGCCACCAGTGCGGTCCAAGGGACAGGGGGCAGGGACACCGGGGAGCTGTTTTTT. Its protein is CATSAVQGTGGRDTGELFF.

This sequence joins TRBV6-1 and TRBJ1-2; no reliable D call. The CDR3 covers 14 residues. The V gene lost 0 bases and the J gene lost 3 bases, with 8 bases spanning the gap. Looked up from germline, CDR1 is MNHNS and CDR2 is SASEGT. CDR3 protein: CASSEAQRYYGYTF. DNA for the CDR3: TGTGCCAGCAGTGAAGCGCAGCGGTACTATGGCTACACCTTC.